Listed below are T cell receptor beta chains from one sample, sequenced in a study of blood T cell repertoires in COVID-19. Measured with immunoSEQ multiplex PCR; TCRdb has only the in-frame clones, and not every one. The table shows 250,000 or so clones, with roughly 84% occurring only once. Material: PBMCs or T cells enriched from blood (not recorded which). The receptors derive from a man in his fifties or sixties who had recovered from COVID-19. Each CDR3 is given with its conserved first and last residue. A D gene is named only where the DNA matches it firmly. Expanded clones are given a class, and other clones once, few, many or no size at all.

V gene	clone size	J gene	D gene	CDR3 length	CDR3 DNA	CDR3 protein
TRBV3-1/TRBV3-2	once	TRBJ2-5	TRBD2	17	TGTGCCAGCAGCCACGACCCCTCCGCTAGCGGGACCGTTCAGAAGTACTTC	CASSHDPSASGTVQKYF
TRBV28	-	TRBJ1-3	TRBD1	17	TGTGCAACACACCGGGACAGGATTTTGTACTCTGGAAACACCATATATTTT	CATHRDRILYSGNTIYF
TRBV7-2	-	TRBJ1-2	-	13	TGTGCCAGCAGCTTAGAACGGGGGTTCGGCTACACCTTC	CASSLERGFGYTF
TRBV20-1	-	TRBJ1-1	-	15	TGCAGTGCTAGTGTACTAGGACGGGCGAACACTGAAGCTTTCTTT	CSASVLGRANTEAFF
TRBV29-1	once	TRBJ1-5	TRBD1	13	TGCAGCGCCCGAGGGACAGCCGATCAGCCCCAGCATTTT	CSARGTADQPQHF
TRBV11-2	once	TRBJ2-7	TRBD2	14	TGTGCCAGCAGCTTAGTAGCTAGCGGGAACGAGCAGTACTTC	CASSLVASGNEQYF
TRBV10-1	few	TRBJ1-6	TRBD1	14	TGCGCCAGCAGTAAAGACAGGGCATTGTCACCCCTCCACTTT	CASSKDRALSPLHF
TRBV11-2	-	TRBJ2-5	TRBD2	14	TGTGCCAGCAAGAGAGCGGGGGGTGGGGAGACCCAGTACTTC	CASKRAGGGETQYF
TRBV7-2	-	TRBJ2-5	TRBD2	16	TGTGCCAGCAGCTTAACTTATGCGGGAGCCCAAGAGACCCAGTACTTC	CASSLTYAGAQETQYF
TRBV3-1/TRBV3-2	-	TRBJ2-7	-	14	TGTGCCAGCAGCCACCAAGCGGTTGCGTACGAGCAGTACTTC	CASSHQAVAYEQYF
TRBV13	-	TRBJ2-7	TRBD1	12	TGTGCCACTCGGACAGGGGGATACGAGCAGTACTTC	CATRTGGYEQYF
TRBV12-5	-	TRBJ2-2	-	14	TGTGCTAGTGGTCTCAGGACTATCACCGGGGAGCTGTTTTTT	CASGLRTITGELFF
TRBV5-1	once	TRBJ1-5	-	15	TGCGCCAGCAGCTTGGGCCCTACGGGAAATCAGCCCCAGCATTTT	CASSLGPTGNQPQHF
TRBV29-1	-	TRBJ2-7	-	12	TGCAGCGTCCAGGGTCCCCCCTACGAGCAGTACTTC	CSVQGPPYEQYF
TRBV30	-	TRBJ1-6	TRBD1	15	TGTGCCTGGAGTACCACCGGGACAGGGTATTCACCCCTCCACTTT	CAWSTTGTGYSPLHF
TRBV5-1	-	TRBJ1-1	-	15	TGCGCCAGCAGCTTGGCCTTAGGGGAAAAAGCTGAAGCTTTCTTT	CASSLALGEKAEAFF
TRBV5-4	-	TRBJ2-7	TRBD1	14	TGTGCCAGCAGCCCGGGACAGCCCTCCTACGAGCAGTACTTC	CASSPGQPSYEQYF
TRBV11-2	-	TRBJ2-4	-	14	TGTGCCAGCAGCTTACGCAGGGTCATAGACATTCAGTACTTC	CASSLRRVIDIQYF
TRBV18	-	TRBJ2-2	TRBD2	15	TGTGCCAGCTCACTTGGGACTAGCGGGACCGGGGAGCTGTTTTTT	CASSLGTSGTGELFF
TRBV5-4	-	TRBJ2-5	TRBD1	15	TGTGCCAGCAGCCACCGGACAGGGGGAGGAGAGACCCAGTACTTC	CASSHRTGGGETQYF
TRBV25-1	-	TRBJ2-1	TRBD1	15	TGTGCCAGCAGGGACGACAGGGTGGGGCACAATGAGCAGTTCTTC	CASRDDRVGHNEQFF
TRBV10-3	-	TRBJ1-2	-	16	TGTGCCATCAGTGAGTCAAACAGCGGTTTAGAGGTTGGCTACACCTTC	CAISESNSGLEVGYTF
TRBV6-6	-	TRBJ2-7	TRBD2	14	TGTGCCAGCAGTTACGGTAGTAGCGGGAAGGAGCAGTACTTC	CASSYGSSGKEQYF
TRBV5-1	-	TRBJ1-4	-	15	TGCGCCAGCAGTACGGGGGGAACAACTAATGAAAAACTGTTTTTT	CASSTGGTTNEKLFF
TRBV28	once	TRBJ1-4	-	15	TGTGCCAGCAGTTTACCGGGGGTAATCTATGAAAAACTGTTTTTT	CASSLPGVIYEKLFF
TRBV5-1	-	TRBJ1-4	TRBD1	14	TGCGCCAGCAGCGCAGACAGGGGACGGGAAAAACTGTTTTTT	CASSADRGREKLFF
TRBV5-1	-	TRBJ2-2	TRBD1	18	TGCGCCAGCAGCTTGCGGGTGATCGGGACAGGCTACACCGGGGAGCTGTTTTTT	CASSLRVIGTGYTGELFF
TRBV7-8	-	TRBJ2-7	-	15	TGTGCCAGCAGCTTAGGTCAGGGCGGATCCTACGAGCAGTACTTC	CASSLGQGGSYEQYF
TRBV7-2	-	TRBJ2-3	-	15	TGTGCCAGCAGGGGAGGAGCGCTTGCCTCCGATACGCAGTATTTT	CASRGGALASDTQYF
TRBV7-2	-	TRBJ2-7	TRBD2	13	TGTGCCATAAGGGCGGGGGAAGCCTACGAGCAGTACTTC	CAIRAGEAYEQYF
TRBV27	-	TRBJ2-7	-	13	TGTGCCAGCAGTTTATCGGGGCGCGGCGAGCAGTACTTC	CASSLSGRGEQYF
TRBV3-1/TRBV3-2	-	TRBJ2-1	TRBD2	16	TGTGCCAGCAGCCAAGATCGACTAGCGGGAGGCAATGAGCAGTTCTTC	CASSQDRLAGGNEQFF